These 27 T cell receptor beta chains came from one sample sequenced in a study of T-cell memory formation after mild COVID-19. MiXCR was run by TCRdb on the 5' RACE reads, yielding one entry per CDR3 protein. This sample has roughly 280,000 distinct CDR3 sequences, with approximately 8% found just once. Sequencing input: PBMCs or a T cell subset sorted from them (not recorded which). All receptors come from a man between 18 and 29 years old who had mild COVID-19 (a few samples of this study predate the infection). Cell type and time point are not known.

This clonotype was seen a handful of times. The chain carries TRBV29-1 and TRBJ2-5; perhaps TRBD1 as D (5 bases). CDR1 and CDR2 from the germline V gene are SQVTM and ANQGSEA. V was trimmed by 0 bases and J by 1 base, leaving 15 bases between them. This CDR3 comprises 16 residues. The CDR3 loop is CSVEDLGHGAQETQYF. The CDR3 DNA sequence: TGCAGCGTTGAAGATCTCGGTCATGGGGCCCAAGAGACCCAGTACTTC.

CDR3 DNA: TGCGCCAGCAGCCAGGGCGGGGGGGCCTGGGATGAGCAGTTCTTC. Its translation is CASSQGGGAWDEQFF. The J gene is TRBJ2-1, the V gene TRBV4-1, with 9 bases fitting TRBD2. Looked up from germline, CDR1 is MGHRA and CDR2 is YSYEKL. V gave up 3 bases and J gave up 8 bases; unmatched junction bases: 8. This CDR3 is built from 15 residues.

The CDR3 nucleotides read TGTGCCAGCAGCTTGTCGATCAGTTTTGATGGCTACACCTTC. Protein sequence: CASSLSISFDGYTF. This chain joins TRBV7-9 and TRBJ1-2; D remains ambiguous. The CDR3 runs 14 residues. Looked up from germline, CDR1 is SEHNR and CDR2 is FQNEAQ (reference sequence). V lost 3 bases, J lost 6 bases, and 14 bases lay in between.

This clonotype was observed a few times. V and J are TRBV28 and TRBJ1-5; tentatively, D is TRBD1 (6 bases). Germline CDR1 MDHEN, CDR2 SYDVKM. V was cut by 7 bases and J by 6 bases, with 16 bases left in between. The CDR3 sequence is 14 residues long. CDR3 protein: CASTMTGYPQPQHF. In DNA, the CDR3 is TGTGCCAGCACTATGACAGGTTATCCTCAGCCCCAGCATTTT.

This chain connects TRBV27 to TRBJ1-5; 7 nucleotides match TRBD1. Unmatched junction bases numbered 3, after V lost 2 bases and J lost 5 bases. Germline V CDR1 and CDR2: MNHEY, SMNVEV (reference sequence). The CDR3 contains 14 residues. In DNA, the CDR3 is TGTGCCAGCAGTTTAAGGACAGGATATCAGCCCCAGCATTTT. Protein: CASSLRTGYQPQHF.

This clonotype was seen a handful of times. V and J are TRBV11-2 and TRBJ1-1; D gene uncertain. This CDR3 spans 13 amino acids. Germline V gene lookup returns CDR1 SGHAT and CDR2 FQNNGV. V lost 3 bases and J lost 5, with 10 bases in between. CDR3 sequence reads: CASSLTPATEAFF. CDR3 bases: TGTGCCAGCAGCTTGACCCCGGCAACTGAAGCTTTCTTT.

This clonotype was detected only a few times. The chain uses TRBV24-1 and TRBJ1-2; possible D gene TRBD1, 6 bases. The germline V gene has CDR1 KGHDR and CDR2 SFDVKD. This CDR3 spans 13 amino acids. Trimming stripped 4 bases from V and 4 bases from J, with 9 bases between. In DNA, the CDR3 is TGTGCCACCAGTGACTCAGGGGTCTATGGCTACACCTTC. Amino acid sequence: CATSDSGVYGYTF.

This clonotype came up a few times. V is TRBV12-3 or TRBV12-4 and J is TRBJ2-1, with D perhaps given as TRBD1 or TRBD2 (5 bases each). The CDR3 totals 16 residues. V was pared by 3 bases and J by 6 bases, with 18 bases between. The CDR3 DNA reads TGTGCCAGCAGTTTTACCGGGGCAGCAACGGGCAATGAGCAGTTCTTC. Protein product: CASSFTGAATGNEQFF.

This clonotype has a count of ten or more. The rearrangement links TRBV12-3 or TRBV12-4 to TRBJ2-1; D gene ambiguous. The germline V and J ends were trimmed by 2 bases and 7 bases, with 3 bases remaining between them. CDR3 size: 11 residues. Here the CDR3 reads CASSLWNEQFF. DNA of the CDR3: TGTGCCAGCAGTTTATGGAATGAGCAGTTCTTC.

CDR3 region: CSAGGDRGGNEQFF. CDR3 DNA sequence: TGCAGCGCGGGCGGGGACAGGGGTGGGAATGAGCAGTTCTTC. The chain has TRBV20-1 and TRBJ2-1; 10 bases map to TRBD1. The V gene's germline CDR1 is DFQATT and CDR2 SNEGSKA (reference sequence). CDR3 length: 14 residues.

The chain employs TRBV27 and TRBJ2-1; possible D gene TRBD1, 7 bases. Germline loops: CDR1 MNHEY, CDR2 SMNVEV (reference sequence). V lost 2 bases, J lost 15 bases, and 17 bases lay in between. The CDR3 is made up of 13 amino acids. The CDR3 is CASSLLQGGRGFF. CDR3 DNA sequence: TGTGCCAGCAGTTTACTCCAGGGGGGAAGGGGGTTCTTC.

This clonotype was seen a handful of times. The V gene is TRBV4-3, the J gene TRBJ1-3; TRBD1 might be the D (6 bases). Germline values: CDR1 LGHNA, CDR2 YSLEER. Trimming took off 0 bases at V and 2 bases at J, with 14 bases between the two ends. The CDR3 runs 17 residues. This chain's CDR3 is CASSQERGSTAGNTIYF. The DNA of the CDR3 is TGCGCCAGCAGCCAAGAAAGGGGGAGTACGGCTGGAAACACCATATATTTT.

The genes are TRBV27 and TRBJ1-2; 9 positions agree with TRBD1. J gave up 3 bases and V 5 bases, and 10 bases lay outside the gene matches. From germline, CDR1 is MNHEY and CDR2 SMNVEV (reference sequence). The CDR3 extends over 16 amino acids. CDR3 in DNA: TGTGCCAGCAGTCCCCCGTTTGGGGACAGGGACTATGGCTACACCTTC. Translation: CASSPPFGDRDYGYTF.

This clonotype was seen ten or more times. The rearrangement joins TRBV7-3 to TRBJ2-6, with TRBD2 as a possible D gene (5 bases). CDR3 length: 17 amino acids. Trimming left V 2 bases short and J 2 bases short, with 13 bases between. The germline gives CDR1 SGHTA, CDR2 FQGTGA. CDR3 in DNA: TGTGCCAGCAGCTTAGTGGGGAGTAACACTGGGGCCAACGTCCTGACTTTC. It encodes CASSLVGSNTGANVLTF. Combining the CDR3 with reference TRBV7-3 and TRBJ2-6 gives the whole variable domain GAGVSQTPSNKVTEKGKYVELRCDPISGHTALYWYRQSLGQGPEFLIYFQGTGAADDSGLPNDRFFAVRPEGSVSTLKIQRTERGDSAVYLCASSLVGSNTGANVLTFGAGSRLTVL.

This clonotype was recorded a few times. This rearrangement joins TRBV12-3 or TRBV12-4 to TRBJ2-1, with TRBD2 matching over 14 bases. The CDR3 extends over 21 amino acids. V lost 4 bases to trimming and J lost 0 bases; unmatched junction nucleotides: 14. This CDR3 reads CASSSPRGLAGGPSSYNEQFF. For the CDR3, the DNA is TGTGCCAGCAGTTCCCCCCGCGGACTAGCGGGGGGCCCGAGCTCCTACAATGAGCAGTTCTTC.

The genes are TRBV7-9 and TRBJ2-3; 7 positions agree with TRBD2. The CDR3 sequence is 19 residues long. V was pared by 2 bases and J by 4 bases, with 18 bases of the junction left unmatched. CDR1 is SEHNR, CDR2 FQNEAQ, per germline (reference sequence). CDR3 sequence: CASSLSVLGKAGRSDTQYF. In DNA form, the CDR3 reads TGTGCCAGCAGCTTATCGGTATTGGGAAAAGCGGGGAGGTCAGATACGCAGTATTTT.

The rearrangement links TRBV7-7 to TRBJ2-2; D may be TRBD1 (6 bases). CDR1 is SSHAT and CDR2 is FNYEAQ in the germline V gene (reference sequence). V was shortened by 4 bases and J by 3 bases, with 12 bases between the two germline ends. The CDR3 has 15 residues. The CDR3 is CASSSGRGYTGELFF. The CDR3 DNA follows: TGTGCCAGCAGCTCCGGCAGGGGATACACCGGGGAGCTGTTTTTT.

This clonotype was observed a handful of times. The chain is built from TRBV5-1 and TRBJ2-3, with a tentative D call TRBD1 (6 bases). V shed 0 bases and J shed 5 bases, with 10 bases lying between them. Germline CDR1 reads SGHRS; CDR2 reads YFSETQ. The CDR3 has 14 amino acids. For the CDR3, the DNA is TGCGCCAGCAGCTTGGCAGGGGTGGGAGATACGCAGTATTTT. Its protein is CASSLAGVGDTQYF. Combining the CDR3 with reference TRBV5-1 and TRBJ2-3 gives the whole variable domain KAGVTQTPRYLIKTRGQQVTLSCSPISGHRSVSWYQQTPGQGLQFLFEYFSETQRNKGNFPGRFSGRQFSNSRSEMNVSTLELGDSALYLCASSLAGVGDTQYFGPGTRLTVL.

This clonotype was counted a few times. The V call is TRBV11-2, the J call TRBJ2-1; 8 nucleotides agree with TRBD2. The CDR3 loop spans 17 amino acids. CDR1 SGHAT and CDR2 FQNNGV come from the germline V gene. The trim removed 1 base at V and 9 bases at J, leaving 14 bases unmatched. The CDR3 region has the DNA TGTGCCAGCAGCTTAGTTCCCCAGCGGGGGATAATTTTTGAGCAGTTCTTC. Its protein product is CASSLVPQRGIIFEQFF.

V is TRBV6-5 and J is TRBJ1-6, with TRBD1 matching over 7 bases. CDR1 is MNHEY, CDR2 SVGAGI, per germline. Trimming cost V 4 bases and J 9 bases; bases outside gene matches: 9. The CDR3 contains 15 residues. The DNA for the CDR3 is TGTGCCAGCAGTTTGGGCCCCAGGGGGAGTTCACCCCTCCACTTT. This encodes CASSLGPRGSSPLHF.

The chain carries TRBV4-3 and TRBJ1-2; D unclear. From germline, CDR1 is LGHNA and CDR2 YSLEER. The CDR3 has 17 residues. With 0 bases removed from V and 4 bases from J, the gap between germline ends came to 18 bases. CDR3 sequence reads: CASSQDFYSPVLYGYTF. CDR3 nucleotides: TGCGCCAGCAGCCAAGATTTTTACTCACCCGTACTCTATGGCTACACCTTC.

The CDR3 sequence: CASSVNTDTQYF. DNA for the CDR3: TGCGCCAGCAGTGTTAACACAGATACGCAGTATTTT. The chain uses TRBV4-3 and TRBJ2-3; no firm D call. The germline gives CDR1 LGHNA, CDR2 YSLEER. Trimming stripped 6 bases from V and 2 bases from J, with 6 bases between. The CDR3 runs 12 residues.

In this sample, this clonotype turned up a few times. The CDR3 protein is CASSLAIGTEAFF. For the CDR3, the DNA is TGTGCCAGCAGCTTAGCAATTGGAACTGAAGCTTTCTTT. The gene calls are TRBV7-9 and TRBJ1-1, with unresolved D. CDR1 is SEHNR, CDR2 FQNEAQ, per germline (reference sequence). The CDR3 covers 13 residues. Trimming stripped 0 bases from V and 5 bases from J, with 7 bases between.

In this sample, this clonotype turned up a few times. The gene calls are TRBV6-5 and TRBJ1-1; no definite D call. The V and J ends lost 2 bases and 2 bases respectively, with 9 bases between them. The CDR3 is 14 residues long. CDR1 MNHEY and CDR2 SVGAGI come from the germline V gene. CDR3 in amino acids: CASSYNGLNTEAFF. DNA for the CDR3: TGTGCCAGCAGTTACAACGGACTAAACACTGAAGCTTTCTTT.

This clonotype was seen a few times. This chain joins TRBV12-3 or TRBV12-4 and TRBJ1-5, with D perhaps matching TRBD1 (5 bases). CDR3 size: 15 residues. V dropped 6 bases and J dropped 1 base, with 13 bases sitting between them. In DNA, the CDR3 is TGTGCCAGCAGCTGGGACGTGGGGAGCAATCAGCCCCAGCATTTT. Encoded protein: CASSWDVGSNQPQHF.

This rearrangement joins TRBV5-1 to TRBJ2-3, with TRBD2 identical over 13 bases. J was trimmed by 4 bases and V by 0 bases; bases with no gene match: 5. Germline V gene sequence: CDR1 SGHRS, CDR2 YFSETQ. CDR3 length: 17 residues. CDR3 in DNA: TGCGCCAGCAGCTTGGCTCCTACTAGCGGGGGGGCAGATACGCAGTATTTT. The encoded protein is CASSLAPTSGGADTQYF.

This clonotype was seen repeatedly, ten times or more. The chain employs TRBV20-1 and TRBJ2-7, with D perhaps matching TRBD2 (5 bases). V was trimmed by 6 bases and J by 0 bases, leaving 15 bases between them. The length of the CDR3 is 14 residues. The germline V gene encodes CDR1 DFQATT and CDR2 SNEGSKA (reference sequence). CDR3 sequence (DNA): TGCAGTGCAAAACGGGGAAAGAGCTCCTACGAGCAGTACTTC. This translates into CSAKRGKSSYEQYF.